These T cell receptor beta chains were read from a single sample in a study of blood T cell repertoires in COVID-19. Assay: immunoSEQ multiplex PCR; the TCRdb copy retains only in-frame clones and omits some. The sample shows about 29,000 clones, 80% to 90% of them seen only once. Sequenced: peripheral blood. These receptors came from an elderly man with acute or convalescent COVID-19. CDR3s include the opening cysteine and the closing phenylalanine or tryptophan. Size values are once, few and many counts, or a class for expanded clones, and some rows have none.

TRBJ2-7	TRBV7-8	-	CASSLQGALLLGQYF
TRBJ1-5	TRBV10-2	-	CASRTQDPGNQPQHF
TRBJ1-1	TRBV6-6	-	CASSYRGNTEAFF
TRBJ2-3	TRBV6-4	-	CASSDSERGLTDTQYF
TRBJ1-5	TRBV28	-	CASSSPGGTKNQPQHF
TRBJ2-7	TRBV24-1	-	CATSVVPFAEQYF
TRBJ1-5	TRBV12-3/TRBV12-4	-	CASSWGGTQPQHF
TRBJ2-3	TRBV29-1	-	CSVNGLAGGIPQYF
TRBJ2-1	TRBV5-1	-	CASSNRDRGNNEQFF
TRBJ2-7	TRBV7-9	few	CASSLALGGATYEQYF
TRBJ1-4	TRBV2	-	CASQGGRSTNEKLFF
TRBJ2-6	TRBV30	-	CAWSTTASGANVLTF
TRBJ1-1	TRBV6-5	-	CASTLRGSTEAFF
TRBJ2-5	TRBV19	-	CASSQSGGAQTQYF
TRBJ2-3	TRBV20-1	-	CSAGPDTQYF
TRBJ2-3	TRBV11-3	-	CASSFSGTDTQYF
TRBJ1-6	TRBV6-6	-	CASSYSMDRNSPLHF
TRBJ1-4	TRBV4-2	once	CASSLHPLGTGSRRLFF
TRBJ1-5	TRBV21-1	once	CASSSIGRGEGQPQHF
TRBJ1-1	TRBV12-3/TRBV12-4	-	CAERQGLNTEAFF
TRBJ2-1	TRBV6-5	once	CASSYSNRGAYNEQFF
TRBJ2-4	TRBV19	-	CASSGGVGIQYF
TRBJ2-7	TRBV28	-	CASSIGGGPSSYEQYF
TRBJ1-4	TRBV6-1	-	CASSDTGGFNEKLFF
TRBJ2-7	TRBV3-1/TRBV3-2	few	CASSQVSGPPYEQYF
TRBJ1-2	TRBV19	-	CASSIGRQAYGYTF
TRBJ2-1	TRBV27	-	CASKPVGGRSYNEQFF
TRBJ1-4	TRBV27	-	CASRRDRGDGEKLFF
TRBJ2-7	TRBV5-1	-	CASSLDGYYEQYF
TRBJ2-7	TRBV19	-	CASSRAGDGYEQYF
TRBJ2-5	TRBV3-1/TRBV3-2	once	CASRRQGVAQYF
TRBJ1-2	TRBV18	-	CASSPRTGGNYGYTF
TRBJ1-6	TRBV5-1	once	CASSPNSQGSPLHF
TRBJ1-5	TRBV25-1	-	CASSATGVGQPQHF
TRBJ2-1	TRBV5-4	-	CASSIRTGNNEQFF
TRBJ1-4	TRBV6-5	-	CASSAGLTNEKLFF
TRBJ1-5	TRBV19	-	CASNSPGSSNQPQHF
TRBJ1-5	TRBV7-6	-	CASSRRQGASQPQHF
TRBJ2-3	TRBV9	-	CASSVGHTLTDTQYF
TRBJ2-7	TRBV29-1	-	CSVSDRGFHEQYF
TRBJ1-5	TRBV11-2	-	CASSLGRGGNQPQHF
TRBJ2-1	TRBV7-9	few	CASSFPGLAGNNEQFF
TRBJ2-3	TRBV20-1	-	CSASLLAGKADTQYF
TRBJ2-7	TRBV7-9	few	CASSPWTGLDEQYF
TRBJ2-2	TRBV20-1	-	CSARGQVDTGELFF
TRBJ1-5	TRBV19	once	CASSTDLEGADQPQHF